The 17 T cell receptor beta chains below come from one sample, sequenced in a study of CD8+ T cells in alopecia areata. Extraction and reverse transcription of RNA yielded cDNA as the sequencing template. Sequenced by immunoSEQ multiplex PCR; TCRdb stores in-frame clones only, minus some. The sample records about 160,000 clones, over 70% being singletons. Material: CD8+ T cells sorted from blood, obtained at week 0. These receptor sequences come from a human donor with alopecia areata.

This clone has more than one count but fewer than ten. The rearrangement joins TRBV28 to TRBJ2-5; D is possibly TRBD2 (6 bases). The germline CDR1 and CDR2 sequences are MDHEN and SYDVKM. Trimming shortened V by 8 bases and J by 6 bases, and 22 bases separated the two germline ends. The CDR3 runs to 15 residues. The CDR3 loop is CASFDPSAPQKTQYF. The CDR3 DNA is TGTGCCAGCTTCGATCCTAGCGCGCCTCAGAAGACCCAGTACTTC.

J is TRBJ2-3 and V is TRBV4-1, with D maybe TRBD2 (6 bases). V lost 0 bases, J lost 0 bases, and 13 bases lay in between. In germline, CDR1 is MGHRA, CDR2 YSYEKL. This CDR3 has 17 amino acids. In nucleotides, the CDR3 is TGCGCCAGCAGCCAAGAGGGGCTAGCGTCTAGCACAGATACGCAGTATTTT. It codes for CASSQEGLASSTDTQYF.

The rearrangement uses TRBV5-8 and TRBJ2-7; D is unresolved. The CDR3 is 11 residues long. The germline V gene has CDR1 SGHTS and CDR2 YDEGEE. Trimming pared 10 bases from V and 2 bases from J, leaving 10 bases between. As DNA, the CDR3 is TGTGCCTCCCGAGAGACCTACGAGCAGTACTTC. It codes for CASRETYEQYF.

Here the CDR3 reads CASSHPGTSGNNEQFF. The CDR3 coding sequence is TGCGCCAGCAGCCACCCGGGGACTAGCGGAAACAATGAGCAGTTCTTC. This chain uses TRBV4-1 with TRBJ2-1; 11 nucleotides line up with TRBD2. Germline CDR1 reads MGHRA; CDR2 reads YSYEKL. The J segment lost 5 bases and the V segment lost 3 bases, leaving 6 bases of the junction unmatched. The CDR3 is made up of 16 amino acids.

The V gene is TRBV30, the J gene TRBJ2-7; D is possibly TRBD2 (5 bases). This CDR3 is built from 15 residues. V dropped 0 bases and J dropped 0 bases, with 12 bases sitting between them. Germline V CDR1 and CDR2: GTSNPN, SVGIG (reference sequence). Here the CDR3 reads CAWSVPRGRSYEQYF. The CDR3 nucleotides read TGTGCCTGGAGTGTACCAAGAGGGCGCTCCTACGAGCAGTACTTC.

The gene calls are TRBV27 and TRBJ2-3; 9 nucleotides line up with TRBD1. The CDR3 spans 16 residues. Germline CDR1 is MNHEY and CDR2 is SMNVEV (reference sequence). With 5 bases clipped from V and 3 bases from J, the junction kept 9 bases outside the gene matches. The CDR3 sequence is CASSPTGTGITDTQYF. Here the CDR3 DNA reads TGTGCCAGCAGTCCGACCGGGACAGGGATTACAGATACGCAGTATTTT.

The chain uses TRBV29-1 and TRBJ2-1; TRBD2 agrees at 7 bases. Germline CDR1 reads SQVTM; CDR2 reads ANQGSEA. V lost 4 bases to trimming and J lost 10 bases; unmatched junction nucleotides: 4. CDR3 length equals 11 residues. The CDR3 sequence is CSVGGGVEQFF. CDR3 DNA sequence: TGCAGCGTTGGTGGGGGGGTCGAGCAGTTCTTC.

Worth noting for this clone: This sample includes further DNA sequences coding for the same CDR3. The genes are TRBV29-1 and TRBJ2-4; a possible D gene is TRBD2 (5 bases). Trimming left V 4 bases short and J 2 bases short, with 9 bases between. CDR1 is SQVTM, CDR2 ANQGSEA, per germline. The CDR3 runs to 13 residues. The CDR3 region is CSVVGGTKNIQYF. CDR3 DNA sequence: TGCAGCGTTGTCGGAGGAACCAAAAACATTCAGTACTTC.

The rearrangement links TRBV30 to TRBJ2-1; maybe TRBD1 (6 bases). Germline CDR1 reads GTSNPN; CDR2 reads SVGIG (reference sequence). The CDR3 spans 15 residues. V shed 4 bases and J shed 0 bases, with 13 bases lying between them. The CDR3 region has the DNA TGTGCCTGGAAGTACGTGGACAGCTCCTACAATGAGCAGTTCTTC. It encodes CAWKYVDSSYNEQFF.

This CDR3 is CASSGSYEQYF. In DNA form, the CDR3 reads TGTGCCAGCAGCGGGTCCTACGAGCAGTACTTC. This chain uses TRBV7-2 with TRBJ2-5; D unresolved. The end of the DNA aligns better with TRBJ2-7, so the J call may be wrong. The V gene's germline CDR1 is SGHTA and CDR2 FQGNSA. There are 11 residues in the CDR3.

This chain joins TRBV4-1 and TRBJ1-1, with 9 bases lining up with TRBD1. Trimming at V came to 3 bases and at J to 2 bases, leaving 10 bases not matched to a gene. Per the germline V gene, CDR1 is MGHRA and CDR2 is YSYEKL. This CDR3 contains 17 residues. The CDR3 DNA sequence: TGCGCCAGCAGCCAGGGTACCGGGACAGGGTACAACACTGAAGCTTTCTTT. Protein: CASSQGTGTGYNTEAFF.

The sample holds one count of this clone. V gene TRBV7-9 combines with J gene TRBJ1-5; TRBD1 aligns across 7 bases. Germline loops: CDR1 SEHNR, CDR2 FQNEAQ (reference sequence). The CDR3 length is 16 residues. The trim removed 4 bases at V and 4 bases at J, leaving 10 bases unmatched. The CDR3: CASSSTGTAFNQPQHF. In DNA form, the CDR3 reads TGTGCCAGCAGCTCCACCGGGACAGCCTTTAATCAGCCCCAGCATTTT.

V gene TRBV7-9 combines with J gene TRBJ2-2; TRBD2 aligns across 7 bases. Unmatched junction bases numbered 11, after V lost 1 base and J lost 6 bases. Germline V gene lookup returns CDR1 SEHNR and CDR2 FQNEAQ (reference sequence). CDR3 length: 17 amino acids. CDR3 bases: TGTGCCAGCAGCTTAGGCCCCTGGGATAGCGGGTCCGGGGAGCTGTTTTTT. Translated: CASSLGPWDSGSGELFF. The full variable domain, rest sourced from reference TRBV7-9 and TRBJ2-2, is DTGVSQNPRHKITKRGQNVTFRCDPISEHNRLYWYRQTLGQGPEFLTYFQNEAQLEKSRLLSDRFSAERPKGSFSTLEIQRTEQGDSAMYLCASSLGPWDSGSGELFFGEGSRLTVL.

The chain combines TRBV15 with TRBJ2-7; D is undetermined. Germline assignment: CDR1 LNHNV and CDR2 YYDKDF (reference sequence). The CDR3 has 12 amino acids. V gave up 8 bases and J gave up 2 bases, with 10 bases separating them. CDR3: CATGDLAYEQYF. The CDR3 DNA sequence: TGTGCCACCGGAGATTTAGCCTACGAGCAGTACTTC.

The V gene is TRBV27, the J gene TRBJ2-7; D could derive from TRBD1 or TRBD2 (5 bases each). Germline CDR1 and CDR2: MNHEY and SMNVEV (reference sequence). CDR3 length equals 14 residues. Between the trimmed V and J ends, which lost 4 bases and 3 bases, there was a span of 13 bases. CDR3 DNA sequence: TGTGCCAGCAGTTCCACCCAGGGAGACTACGAGCAGTACTTC. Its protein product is CASSSTQGDYEQYF.

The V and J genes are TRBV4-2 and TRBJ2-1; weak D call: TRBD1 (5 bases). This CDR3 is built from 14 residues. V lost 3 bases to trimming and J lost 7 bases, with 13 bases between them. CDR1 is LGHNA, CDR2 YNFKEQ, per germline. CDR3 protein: CASSHWGQSNEQFF. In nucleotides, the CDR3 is TGTGCCAGCAGCCATTGGGGCCAGTCTAATGAGCAGTTCTTC.

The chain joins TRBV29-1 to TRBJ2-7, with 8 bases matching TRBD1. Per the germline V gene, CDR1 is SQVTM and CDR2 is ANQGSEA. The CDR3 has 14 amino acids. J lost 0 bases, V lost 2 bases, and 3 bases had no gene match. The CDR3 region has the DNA TGCAGCGTTGAAAGACAGGGGTCCTCCTACGAGCAGTACTTC. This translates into CSVERQGSSYEQYF.